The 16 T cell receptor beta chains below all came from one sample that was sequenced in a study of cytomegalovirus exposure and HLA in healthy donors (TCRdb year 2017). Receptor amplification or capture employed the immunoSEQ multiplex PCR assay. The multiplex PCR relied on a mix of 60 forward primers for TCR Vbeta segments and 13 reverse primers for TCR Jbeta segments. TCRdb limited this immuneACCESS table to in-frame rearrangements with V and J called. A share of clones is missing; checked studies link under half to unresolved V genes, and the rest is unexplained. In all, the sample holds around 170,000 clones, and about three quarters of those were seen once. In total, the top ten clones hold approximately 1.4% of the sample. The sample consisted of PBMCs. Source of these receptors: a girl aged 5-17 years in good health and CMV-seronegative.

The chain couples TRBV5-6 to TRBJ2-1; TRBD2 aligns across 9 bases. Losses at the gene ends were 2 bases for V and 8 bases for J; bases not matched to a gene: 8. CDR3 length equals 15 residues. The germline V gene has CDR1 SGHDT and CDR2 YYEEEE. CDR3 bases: TGTGCCAGCAGCTTCCTAGCGGGGACCTTAGATGAGCAGTTCTTC. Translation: CASSFLAGTLDEQFF.

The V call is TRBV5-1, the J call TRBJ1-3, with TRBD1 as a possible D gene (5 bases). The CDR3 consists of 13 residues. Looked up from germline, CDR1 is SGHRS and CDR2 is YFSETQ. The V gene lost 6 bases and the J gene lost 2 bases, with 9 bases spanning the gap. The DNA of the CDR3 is TGCGCCAGCACGTTAGGGGCTGGAAACACCATATATTTT. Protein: CASTLGAGNTIYF.

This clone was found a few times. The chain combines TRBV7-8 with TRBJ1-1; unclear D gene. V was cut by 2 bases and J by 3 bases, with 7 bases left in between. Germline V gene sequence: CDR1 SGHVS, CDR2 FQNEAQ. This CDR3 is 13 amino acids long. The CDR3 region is CASSLSQDTEAFF. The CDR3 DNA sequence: TGTGCCAGCAGCTTAAGCCAGGACACTGAAGCTTTCTTT.

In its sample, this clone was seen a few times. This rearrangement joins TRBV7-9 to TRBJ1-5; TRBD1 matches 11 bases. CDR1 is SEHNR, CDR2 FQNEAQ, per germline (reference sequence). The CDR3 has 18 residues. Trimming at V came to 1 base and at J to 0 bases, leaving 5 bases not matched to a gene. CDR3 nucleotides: TGTGCCAGCAGCTTAGTCCGAGGACAGGGGGCTAGCAATCAGCCCCAGCATTTT. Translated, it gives CASSLVRGQGASNQPQHF. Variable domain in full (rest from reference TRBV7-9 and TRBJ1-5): DTGVSQNPRHKITKRGQNVTFRCDPISEHNRLYWYRQTLGQGPEFLTYFQNEAQLEKSRLLSDRFSAERPKGSFSTLEIQRTEQGDSAMYLCASSLVRGQGASNQPQHFGDGTRLSIL.

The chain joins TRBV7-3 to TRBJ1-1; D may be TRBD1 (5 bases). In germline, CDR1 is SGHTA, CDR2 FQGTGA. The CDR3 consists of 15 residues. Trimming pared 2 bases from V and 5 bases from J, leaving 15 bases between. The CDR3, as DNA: TGTGCCAGCAGCTTATCGGGGGGATCGGGGACTGAAGCTTTCTTT. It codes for CASSLSGGSGTEAFF.

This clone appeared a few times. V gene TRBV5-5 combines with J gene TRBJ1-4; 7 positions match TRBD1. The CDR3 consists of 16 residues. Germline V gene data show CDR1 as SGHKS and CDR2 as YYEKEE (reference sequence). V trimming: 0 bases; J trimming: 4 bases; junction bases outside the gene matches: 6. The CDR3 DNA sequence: TGTGCCAGCAGCTTGGTGGCGGGACAGTTTAATGAAAAACTGTTTTTT. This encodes CASSLVAGQFNEKLFF.

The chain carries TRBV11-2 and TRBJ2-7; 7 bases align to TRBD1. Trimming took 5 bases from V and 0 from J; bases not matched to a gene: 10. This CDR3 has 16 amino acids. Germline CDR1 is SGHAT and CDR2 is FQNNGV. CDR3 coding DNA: TGTGCCAGCAGCGCATACGGGACAGCTAGCTCCTACGAGCAGTACTTC. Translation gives CASSAYGTASSYEQYF. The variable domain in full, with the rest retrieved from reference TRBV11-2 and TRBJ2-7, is EAGVAQSPRYKIIEKRQSVAFWCNPISGHATLYWYQQILGQGPKLLIQFQNNGVVDDSQLPKDRFSAERLKGVDSTLKIQPAKLEDSAVYLCASSAYGTASSYEQYFGPGTRLTVT.

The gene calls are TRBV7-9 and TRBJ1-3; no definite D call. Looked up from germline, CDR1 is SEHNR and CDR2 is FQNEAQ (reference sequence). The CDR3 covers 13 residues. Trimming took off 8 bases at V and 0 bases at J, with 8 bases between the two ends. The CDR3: CASLSASGNTIYF. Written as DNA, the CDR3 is TGTGCCAGCTTAAGCGCCTCTGGAAACACCATATATTTT.

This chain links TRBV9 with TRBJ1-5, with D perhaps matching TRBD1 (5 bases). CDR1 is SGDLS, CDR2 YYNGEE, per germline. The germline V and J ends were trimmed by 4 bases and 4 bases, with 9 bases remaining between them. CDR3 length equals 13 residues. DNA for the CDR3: TGTGCCAGCAGCCCAGGGATTAATCAGCCCCAGCATTTT. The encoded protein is CASSPGINQPQHF.

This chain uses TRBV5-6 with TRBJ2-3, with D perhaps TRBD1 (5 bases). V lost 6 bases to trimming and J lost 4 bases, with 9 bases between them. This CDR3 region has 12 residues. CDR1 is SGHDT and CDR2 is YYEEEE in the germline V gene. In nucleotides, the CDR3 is TGTGCCAGCACCGGACAACCAGATACGCAGTATTTT. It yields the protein CASTGQPDTQYF.

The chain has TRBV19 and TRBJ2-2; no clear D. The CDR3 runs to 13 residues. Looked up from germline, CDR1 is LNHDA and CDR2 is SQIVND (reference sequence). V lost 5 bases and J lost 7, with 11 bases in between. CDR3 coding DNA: TGTGCCAGTAGTCCCGACACCGGCGGGGAGCTGTTTTTT. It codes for CASSPDTGGELFF.

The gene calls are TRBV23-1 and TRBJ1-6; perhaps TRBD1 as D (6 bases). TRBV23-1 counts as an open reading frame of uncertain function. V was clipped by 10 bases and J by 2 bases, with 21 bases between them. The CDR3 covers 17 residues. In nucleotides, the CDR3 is TGCGCCACTAGAGGGACATCCTCCTTAACCTATAATTCACCCCTCCACTTT. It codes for CATRGTSSLTYNSPLHF.

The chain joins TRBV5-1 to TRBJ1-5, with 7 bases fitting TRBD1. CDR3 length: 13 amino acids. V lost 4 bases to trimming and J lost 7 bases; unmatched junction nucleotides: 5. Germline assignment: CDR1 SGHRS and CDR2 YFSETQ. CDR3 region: CASSRDSHQPQHF. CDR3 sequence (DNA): TGCGCCAGCAGCCGGGACAGCCACCAGCCCCAGCATTTT. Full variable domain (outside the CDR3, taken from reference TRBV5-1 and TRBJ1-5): KAGVTQTPRYLIKTRGQQVTLSCSPISGHRSVSWYQQTPGQGLQFLFEYFSETQRNKGNFPGRFSGRQFSNSRSEMNVSTLELGDSALYLCASSRDSHQPQHFGDGTRLSIL.

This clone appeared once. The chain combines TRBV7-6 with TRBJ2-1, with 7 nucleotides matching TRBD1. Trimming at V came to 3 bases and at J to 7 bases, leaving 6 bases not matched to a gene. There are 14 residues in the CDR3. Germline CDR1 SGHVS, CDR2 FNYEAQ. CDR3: CASSLAGGKNEQFF. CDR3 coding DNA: TGTGCCAGCAGCTTGGCAGGGGGTAAGAATGAGCAGTTCTTC.

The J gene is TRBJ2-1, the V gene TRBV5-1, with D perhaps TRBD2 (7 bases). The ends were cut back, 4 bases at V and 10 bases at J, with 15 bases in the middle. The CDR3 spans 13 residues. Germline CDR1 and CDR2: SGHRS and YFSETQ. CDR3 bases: TGCGCCAGCAGCGACCCGGGGGGCCGAGAGCAGTTCTTC. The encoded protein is CASSDPGGREQFF. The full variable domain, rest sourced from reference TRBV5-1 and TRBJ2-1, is KAGVTQTPRYLIKTRGQQVTLSCSPISGHRSVSWYQQTPGQGLQFLFEYFSETQRNKGNFPGRFSGRQFSNSRSEMNVSTLELGDSALYLCASSDPGGREQFFGPGTRLTVL.

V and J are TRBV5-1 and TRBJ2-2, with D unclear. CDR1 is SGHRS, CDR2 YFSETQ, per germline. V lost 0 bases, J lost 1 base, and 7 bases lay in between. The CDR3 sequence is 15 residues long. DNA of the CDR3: TGCGCCAGCAGCTTGGTTTTCGGGAACACCGGGGAGCTGTTTTTT. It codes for CASSLVFGNTGELFF.